The 14 T cell receptor beta chains in this list originate from one sample, sequenced in a study of T cell responses to AZD1222 COVID-19 vaccine. Measured with immunoSEQ multiplex PCR; TCRdb has only the in-frame clones, and not every one. This table has fewer than 100,000 clones, approximately 94% appearing once. This sample comprised peripheral blood, obtained on day 0 of AZD1222 vaccination. All receptors derive from an adult in good health.

The chain's CDR3 is CASQGRGNSPLHF. The DNA for the CDR3 is TGTGCCTCTCAGGGACGAGGGAATTCACCCCTCCACTTT. The chain is built from TRBV30 and TRBJ1-6, with TRBD1 as a possible D gene (5 bases). From germline, CDR1 is GTSNPN and CDR2 SVGIG (reference sequence). The V gene lost 7 bases and the J gene lost 7 bases, with 14 bases spanning the gap. CDR3 size: 13 residues.

The chain uses TRBV7-9 and TRBJ1-6; D is undetermined. The germline gives CDR1 SEHNR, CDR2 FQNEAQ (reference sequence). Trimming left V 5 bases short and J 6 bases short, with 8 bases between. This CDR3 region has 13 residues. The CDR3 is CASSPAINSPLHF. The DNA for the CDR3 is TGTGCCAGCAGCCCTGCGATTAATTCACCCCTCCACTTT.

This clone was picked up one time. The V and J genes are TRBV5-4 and TRBJ2-1, with TRBD2 matching over 13 bases. The germline V gene encodes CDR1 SGHNT and CDR2 YYREEE (reference sequence). Losses at the gene ends were 3 bases for V and 2 bases for J; bases not matched to a gene: 2. This CDR3 spans 16 amino acids. CDR3 sequence reads: CASSSGLAGPYNEQFF. CDR3 coding DNA: TGTGCCAGCAGCTCGGGACTAGCGGGACCCTACAATGAGCAGTTCTTC.

The sample holds a few counts of this clone. The chain joins TRBV24-1 to TRBJ2-1; tentatively, D is TRBD1 or TRBD2 (5 bases each). From germline, CDR1 is KGHDR and CDR2 SFDVKD. Trimming shortened V by 2 bases and J by 1 base, and 17 bases separated the two germline ends. CDR3 length: 18 amino acids. This CDR3 is CATSDSSLGRNSYNEQFF. CDR3 in DNA: TGTGCCACCAGTGATTCGTCCTTGGGACGGAATTCCTACAATGAGCAGTTCTTC.

This clone has just a few counts. The chain uses TRBV30 and TRBJ2-7, with 11 positions matching TRBD1. V was clipped by 3 bases and J by 3 bases; unmatched bases: 1. The CDR3 extends over 13 amino acids. Germline values: CDR1 GTSNPN, CDR2 SVGIG (reference sequence). In DNA form, the CDR3 reads TGTGCCTGGAGAGGGACAGGGGGCTACGAGCAGTACTTC. Its protein product is CAWRGTGGYEQYF.

V is TRBV19 and J is TRBJ1-5; weak D call: TRBD1 (6 bases). Deletions cut 3 bases from V and 2 bases from J, with 11 bases between. The CDR3 contains 15 residues. Germline CDR1 is LNHDA and CDR2 is SQIVND (reference sequence). The CDR3 DNA sequence: TGTGCCAGTAGTATCGGACAGATTGGCAATCAGCCCCAGCATTTT. Protein product: CASSIGQIGNQPQHF.

The J gene is TRBJ1-2, the V gene TRBV2; D is unresolved. This CDR3 spans 13 amino acids. V was shortened by 7 bases and J by 3 bases, with 12 bases between the two germline ends. Germline CDR1 is SNHLY and CDR2 is FYNNEI. CDR3 sequence reads: CASKWTVDYGYTF. The CDR3 DNA reads TGTGCCAGCAAATGGACGGTGGACTATGGCTACACCTTC.

The sample holds one count of this clone. It is unclear where the CDR3 begins or ends on the DNA, so no DNA is shown, and the CDR3 is as TCRdb lists it. This CDR3 is CASSLAVGAGSVLTF. The chain uses TRBV5-1 and TRBJ1-2; the tabulated D call, TRBD1, remains unverified against the DNA. From its first to its last residue, the CDR3 has 15 amino acids. The V gene's germline CDR1 is SGHRS and CDR2 YFSETQ.

The chain uses TRBV4-2 and TRBJ1-4, with D perhaps matching TRBD1 (6 bases). The length of the CDR3 is 17 residues. Germline V gene sequence: CDR1 LGHNA, CDR2 YNFKEQ. V was cut by 0 bases and J by 8 bases, with 19 bases left in between. The CDR3 DNA follows: TGTGCCAGCAGCCAAGAACCCCCCAGGCCCGGGGGCGAAAAACTGTTTTTT. Translating gives CASSQEPPRPGGEKLFF.

The V call is TRBV30, the J call TRBJ1-2; D possibly corresponds to TRBD1 (6 bases). The CDR3 spans 14 residues. The V end lost 0 bases, the J end lost 7 bases, and 15 bases lay between the germline ends. Germline V lookup: CDR1 GTSNPN, CDR2 SVGIG (reference sequence). CDR3 in DNA: TGTGCCTGGAGTGTACCGGGGGGCAGTGGTGGCTACACCTTC. Translating it yields CAWSVPGGSGGYTF.

The chain recombines TRBV24-1 with TRBJ2-1, with D unresolved. Looked up from germline, CDR1 is KGHDR and CDR2 is SFDVKD. CDR3 size: 13 residues. V lost 3 bases to trimming and J lost 7 bases, with 9 bases between them. The CDR3 DNA reads as TGTGCCACCAGTGATGTTAGACGGAATGAGCAGTTCTTC. This codes for CATSDVRRNEQFF.

This rearrangement joins TRBV5-1 to TRBJ1-6; 7 nucleotides match TRBD1. V trimming: 4 bases; J trimming: 10 bases; junction bases outside the gene matches: 11. Germline V gives CDR1 SGHRS, CDR2 YFSETQ. This CDR3 has 15 amino acids. The CDR3 reads CASSTRGDGSSPLHF. The CDR3, as DNA: TGCGCCAGCAGCACCAGGGGGGACGGCTCCTCACCCCTCCACTTT.

The chain couples TRBV6-1 to TRBJ1-3, with a weak D call TRBD1 (5 bases). V was pared by 3 bases and J by 0 bases, with 9 bases between. The CDR3 length is 15 residues. Germline V gene data show CDR1 as MNHNS and CDR2 as SASEGT. The CDR3 DNA reads TGTGCCAGCAGTGACCGGGACCTCTCTGGAAACACCATATATTTT. This gives the protein CASSDRDLSGNTIYF.

V usage is TRBV27 and J usage is TRBJ2-1; D not resolved. V lost 3 bases and J 0 bases, leaving 9 bases between the germline ends. This CDR3 has 15 residues. The germline gives CDR1 MNHEY, CDR2 SMNVEV (reference sequence). The DNA for the CDR3 is TGTGCCAGCAGTTTTGCCCAAGGCTCCTACAATGAGCAGTTCTTC. Its translation is CASSFAQGSYNEQFF.